What follows are 5 T cell receptor beta chains derived from one specimen sequenced in a study of CXCR3 chemokines and chemotherapy response in bladder cancer. TCRdb independently ran MiXCR on the PCR reads; one entry per CDR3 protein. The repertoire has about 3,000 distinct CDR3 sequences, under 20% of them found once; the top ten carry about a quarter. This sample was gathered from a patient whose treatment included neoadjuvant chemotherapy. The source is a human donor with bladder cancer that did not respond to neoadjuvant chemotherapy.

This clonotype was found many times. The junction and the germline gene differ at one end; a read error may be behind it. This rearrangement joins TRBV18 to TRBJ2-1; D might be TRBD1 or TRBD2, each matching 5 bases. This CDR3 region has 14 residues. Germline V CDR1 and CDR2: KGHSH, LQKENI. CDR3 sequence reads: CASSPPTEGLLKTF. CDR3 DNA sequence: TGTGCCAGCTCACCGCCGACAGAGGGCCTATTGAAAACCTTC.

Within the sample, this clonotype is medium-sized. The rearrangement links TRBV27 to TRBJ1-4; TRBD1 might be the D (6 bases). CDR3 length equals 15 residues. Germline CDR1 MNHEY, CDR2 SMNVEV (reference sequence). The V end lost 3 bases, the J end lost 8 bases, and 16 bases lay between the germline ends. The CDR3 loop is CASSLGGGSWEKLFF. The CDR3 DNA sequence: TGTGCCAGCAGTTTGGGAGGGGGGAGTTGGGAAAAACTGTTTTTT.

This clonotype qualifies as medium-sized. This chain connects TRBV5-4 to TRBJ2-5, with 10 bases matching TRBD1. CDR1 is SGHNT, CDR2 YYREEE, per germline (reference sequence). Trimming cost V 3 bases and J 5 bases; bases outside gene matches: 7. CDR3 length: 15 residues. This CDR3 is CASSSQTGGMETQYF. The CDR3 DNA reads as TGTGCCAGCAGCTCACAGACAGGGGGCATGGAGACCCAGTACTTC.

This clonotype was counted many times. The genes are TRBV30 and TRBJ1-2; no clear D. V lost 2 bases and J lost 7, with 8 bases in between. Germline V lookup: CDR1 GTSNPN, CDR2 SVGIG (reference sequence). The CDR3 has 11 amino acids. The CDR3 nucleotides read TGTGCCTGGAGTCTAGGTGGTGGCTACACCTTC. Translation: CAWSLGGGYTF.

Note on this clonotype: A read error is the likely source, as a far larger clone sits one nucleotide away. The chain is built from TRBV19 and TRBJ2-7; 9 nucleotides align to TRBD1. The CDR3 is made up of 17 amino acids. The germline CDR1 and CDR2 sequences are LNHDA and SQIVND (reference sequence). The CDR3 bases are TGTGCCAGTAGCCCCATCCCCATTCTGGGACAGGGATATGGCTACATCTTC. Its protein is CASSPIPILGQGYGYIF.